The next 17 T cell receptor beta chains were all read from a single sample in a study of blood T cell repertoires in COVID-19. The method was immunoSEQ multiplex PCR; TCRdb's version includes in-frame clones alone and lacks a portion of them. The sample lists about 140,000 clones, over 75% occurring once. Sequenced sample: peripheral blood. The receptors originated from a man in his sixties with active or convalescent COVID-19.

V gene TRBV27 combines with J gene TRBJ2-7; TRBD2 is a possible D gene (6 bases). Trimming took 6 bases from V and 0 from J, leaving 12 bases between them. The V gene's germline CDR1 is MNHEY and CDR2 SMNVEV (reference sequence). The CDR3 has 14 residues. Here the CDR3 DNA reads TGTGCCAGCAGATCTTCGGGACTCTCCTACGAGCAGTACTTC. Amino acid sequence: CASRSSGLSYEQYF.

The rearrangement joins TRBV6-2 or TRBV6-3 to TRBJ1-1, with 12 nucleotides matching TRBD1. The CDR3 spans 14 residues. Germline values: CDR1 MNHEY, CDR2 SVGEGT. V lost 4 bases to trimming and J lost 7 bases; unmatched junction nucleotides: 4. The CDR3 sequence: CASSSGTGGFEAFF. In DNA, the CDR3 is TGTGCCAGCAGTTCGGGGACAGGGGGCTTTGAAGCTTTCTTT.

This clone was recorded only once. The CDR3 DNA is TGTGCCAGCAGTTCTTACAGGGGATTAGGTCCCACACAAGAGACCCAGTACTTC. It translates to CASSSYRGLGPTQETQYF. This chain uses TRBV6-2 or TRBV6-3 with TRBJ2-5; 7 bases are a match to TRBD1. V gave up 4 bases and J gave up 2 bases; unmatched junction bases: 16. The germline CDR1 and CDR2 sequences are MNHEY and SVGEGT. CDR3 length equals 18 residues.

The J gene is TRBJ1-2, the V gene TRBV28; 7 bases map to TRBD1. This CDR3 is built from 13 residues. CDR1 is MDHEN and CDR2 is SYDVKM in the germline V gene. V dropped 5 bases and J dropped 4; count of bases not matched to a gene: 4. In DNA form, the CDR3 reads TGTGCCAGCAGTGTCAGGGGGGCCTATGGCTACACCTTC. Translating it yields CASSVRGAYGYTF.

This chain connects TRBV15 to TRBJ2-1; 11 bases fit TRBD1. This CDR3 has 17 residues. J gave up 4 bases and V 4 bases, and 9 bases lay outside the gene matches. The germline V gene encodes CDR1 LNHNV and CDR2 YYDKDF (reference sequence). Written as DNA, the CDR3 is TGTGCCACCAGCAAGGCTGGGACAGGGGGTTGGTACAATGAGCAGTTCTTC. Amino acid sequence: CATSKAGTGGWYNEQFF.

This chain uses TRBV7-3 with TRBJ2-2; D unclear. The germline V gene has CDR1 SGHTA and CDR2 FQGTGA. V was clipped by 1 base and J by 6 bases, with 12 bases between them. This CDR3 contains 15 residues. CDR3 nucleotides: TGTGCCAGCAGCTTAAATTCGTTGTCGGCCGGGGAGCTGTTTTTT. Translation: CASSLNSLSAGELFF.

This clone was found once. The CDR3 sequence is CASSLSARTDTQYF. As DNA, the CDR3 is TGTGCCAGCAGCTTGAGCGCTCGCACAGATACGCAGTATTTT. The chain carries TRBV9 and TRBJ2-3; no firm D call. The germline V gene has CDR1 SGDLS and CDR2 YYNGEE. Trimming removed 4 bases at V and 1 base at J, with 10 bases between. The CDR3 covers 14 residues.

The rearrangement uses TRBV6-2 or TRBV6-3 and TRBJ1-1; 7 positions agree with TRBD1. CDR1 and CDR2 from the germline V gene are MNHEY and SVGEGT. The CDR3 is 14 amino acids. V lost 0 bases to trimming and J lost 3 bases; unmatched junction nucleotides: 1. The CDR3 spells CASSYSDRDTEAFF. The CDR3 DNA follows: TGTGCCAGCAGTTACTCTGACAGGGACACTGAAGCTTTCTTT.

The chain couples TRBV28 to TRBJ1-4; D is uncertain. The CDR3 has 11 amino acids. Germline values: CDR1 MDHEN, CDR2 SYDVKM. The ends were cut back, 7 bases at V and 7 bases at J, with 7 bases in the middle. The CDR3 DNA reads TGTGCCAGCAACTCTCGTGAAAAACTGTTTTTT. Its protein product is CASNSREKLFF.

Only a few counts were recorded for this clone. The chain carries TRBV19 and TRBJ1-4, with D possibly being TRBD1 (6 bases). The CDR3 covers 16 residues. The germline gives CDR1 LNHDA, CDR2 SQIVND (reference sequence). Trimming removed 5 bases from V and 0 bases from J, with 13 bases in between. DNA for the CDR3: TGTGCCAGTAGTGGGGAAGGGACAACAACTAATGAAAAACTGTTTTTT. It is translated as CASSGEGTTTNEKLFF.

J is TRBJ2-7 and V is TRBV5-1; 11 nucleotides line up with TRBD2. The CDR3 is 16 amino acids. Germline V gene sequence: CDR1 SGHRS, CDR2 YFSETQ. V shed 4 bases and J 2 bases; nucleotides not matched to a gene: 8. The CDR3 DNA reads as TGCGCCAGCAGCCATACAACTAGCGGGAGCCCCTACGAGCAGTACTTC. Amino acid sequence: CASSHTTSGSPYEQYF.

DNA for the CDR3: TGTGCCAGCAGCACCACACTAGCGGGATTTGAGACCCAGTACTTC. It translates to CASSTTLAGFETQYF. The genes are TRBV9 and TRBJ2-5; 10 nucleotides agree with TRBD2. This CDR3 spans 15 amino acids. J lost 5 bases, V lost 4 bases, and 8 bases had no gene match. Germline CDR1 reads SGDLS; CDR2 reads YYNGEE. Combining the CDR3 with reference TRBV9 and TRBJ2-5 gives the whole variable domain DSGVTQTPKHLITATGQRVTLRCSPRSGDLSVYWYQQSLDQGLQFLIQYYNGEERAKGNILERFSAQQFPDLHSELNLSSLELGDSALYFCASSTTLAGFETQYFGPGTRLLVL.

V gene TRBV7-2 combines with J gene TRBJ2-1; D ambiguous. This CDR3 region has 14 residues. V lost 0 bases to trimming and J lost 6 bases, with 9 bases between them. Germline V gives CDR1 SGHTA, CDR2 FQGNSA. The CDR3 is CASSLASWLNEQFF. DNA of the CDR3: TGTGCCAGCAGCTTAGCGTCTTGGCTCAATGAGCAGTTCTTC.

This chain joins TRBV6-5 and TRBJ1-5, with TRBD1 matching 7 bases. CDR3 size: 13 residues. Germline lookup yields CDR1 MNHEY and CDR2 SVGAGI. V trimming: 10 bases; J trimming: 2 bases; junction bases outside the gene matches: 5. The CDR3 region is CATQQGRNQPQHF. In nucleotides, the CDR3 is TGTGCCACCCAACAGGGGCGCAATCAGCCCCAGCATTTT.

The chain recombines TRBV5-1 with TRBJ2-3; TRBD2 might be the D (5 bases). This CDR3 has 16 amino acids. V lost 4 bases and J lost 2, with 17 bases in between. CDR1 SGHRS and CDR2 YFSETQ come from the germline V gene. As DNA, the CDR3 is TGCGCCAGCAGCGACGGGATCGTCGGAAACACAGATACGCAGTATTTT. Translating gives CASSDGIVGNTDTQYF.

The rearrangement links TRBV6-2 or TRBV6-3 to TRBJ1-1; D gene unclear. V was trimmed by 6 bases and J by 4 bases, leaving 12 bases between them. Germline values: CDR1 MNHEY, CDR2 SVGEGT. CDR3 size: 13 residues. CDR3: CASSLLPRTEAFF. In DNA, the CDR3 is TGTGCCAGCAGCCTCCTTCCCCGCACTGAAGCTTTCTTT.

The J gene is TRBJ2-1, the V gene TRBV28; D perhaps matches TRBD1 (6 bases). Germline assignment: CDR1 MDHEN and CDR2 SYDVKM. Deletions cut 8 bases from V and 0 bases from J, with 20 bases between. The length of the CDR3 is 17 residues. CDR3 DNA: TGTGCCAGCGTCCCTTCCCGAGGACAGAGCTCCTACAATGAGCAGTTCTTC. Residues: CASVPSRGQSSYNEQFF. Using reference TRBV28 and TRBJ2-1 for the parts outside the CDR3, the full variable domain is DVKVTQSSRYLVKRTGEKVFLECVQDMDHENMFWYRQDPGLGLRLIYFSYDVKMKEKGDIPEGYSVSREKKERFSLILESASTNQTSMYLCASVPSRGQSSYNEQFFGPGTRLTVL.